These 5 T cell receptor beta chains were sequenced from one sample in a study of blood T cell repertoires in COVID-19. Assay: immunoSEQ multiplex PCR; the TCRdb copy retains only in-frame clones and omits some. The sample contains some 200,000 clones, about four fifths of which appear only once. Specimen: peripheral blood. The receptors were gathered from an elderly woman with COVID-19, enrolled during active disease.

The chain carries TRBV3-1 (or the pseudogene TRBV3-2) and TRBJ2-1; TRBD2 is a possible D gene (6 bases). Germline-derived CDR1 and CDR2 are LGHDT and YNNKEL (reference sequence). Trimming took 10 bases from V and 9 from J, leaving 13 bases between them. The CDR3 loop spans 11 amino acids. The CDR3 spells CATTSRAEQFF. As DNA, the CDR3 is TGTGCCACGACTAGTCGGGCTGAGCAGTTCTTC.

This clone has a handful of counts. The junction differs from germline at one of its ends, possibly a read error. The chain combines TRBV7-9 with TRBJ2-7, with 14 bases matching TRBD2. Germline V gene sequence: CDR1 SEHNR, CDR2 FQNEAQ (reference sequence). The CDR3 length is 15 residues. The CDR3, as DNA: TGTGCCAGCAGCTTAAACCAGGGACTAGCGGGGGCCTCGAACTTC. Protein: CASSLNQGLAGASNF.

J is TRBJ2-5 and V is TRBV29-1, with TRBD1 matching 9 bases. The CDR3 consists of 14 residues. The germline gives CDR1 SQVTM, CDR2 ANQGSEA. With 2 bases clipped from V and 13 bases from J, the junction kept 14 bases outside the gene matches. The CDR3 bases are TGCAGCGTTGAAATGGGAACCGGGACAGGGATGAGGTACTTC. Residues: CSVEMGTGTGMRYF.

This clone was detected a few times. This chain connects TRBV28 to TRBJ2-3; the match to TRBD1 covers 8 bases. Germline V CDR1 and CDR2: MDHEN, SYDVKM. After removal of 5 bases from V and 2 bases from J, the junction contained 6 bases not matched to a gene. This CDR3 contains 15 residues. The CDR3 DNA is TGTGCCAGCAGTGTACCGGGACAGGCCACAGATACGCAGTATTTT. Protein sequence: CASSVPGQATDTQYF.

The V call is TRBV15, the J call TRBJ1-4; TRBD1 aligns across 10 bases. This CDR3 has 15 residues. Germline V gene sequence: CDR1 LNHNV, CDR2 YYDKDF (reference sequence). The V segment lost 5 bases and the J segment 3 bases; nucleotides outside the gene matches: 3. The CDR3 protein is CATSGTGAANEKLFF. The DNA of the CDR3 is TGTGCCACCAGCGGGACAGGGGCTGCTAATGAAAAACTGTTTTTT. The entire variable domain, with the rest obtained from reference TRBV15 and TRBJ1-4, is as follows: DAMVIQNPRYQVTQFGKPVTLSCSQTLNHNVMYWYQQKSSQAPKLLFHYYDKDFNNEADTPDNFQSRRPNTSFCFLDIRSPGLGDTAMYLCATSGTGAANEKLFFGSGTQLSVL.